This entry concerns a single T cell receptor beta chain. The sample comes from a study of shared clonotypes between healthy human individuals. With 5 bases clipped from V and 9 bases from J, the junction kept 9 bases outside the gene matches. CDR1 and CDR2 (germline): GTSNPN, SVGIG (reference sequence). This CDR3 is built from 14 residues. Repertoires were generated with immunoSEQ multiplex PCR, while TCRdb's copy carries only in-frame clones and drops some. The sample shows 950,000 to 1,300,000 clones, roughly 75% of them seen only once. The sample comprised memory CD4+ T cells sorted from blood. Subset in this sample: CD45RA-negative fraction. The clonotype comes from a young man in good health. The chain carries TRBV30 and TRBJ2-1; TRBD2 agrees at 11 bases. CDR3 amino acids: CAWVLSGRGGEQFF. The CDR3 DNA reads as TGTGCCTGGGTACTTAGCGGGAGGGGAGGTGAGCAGTTCTTC.